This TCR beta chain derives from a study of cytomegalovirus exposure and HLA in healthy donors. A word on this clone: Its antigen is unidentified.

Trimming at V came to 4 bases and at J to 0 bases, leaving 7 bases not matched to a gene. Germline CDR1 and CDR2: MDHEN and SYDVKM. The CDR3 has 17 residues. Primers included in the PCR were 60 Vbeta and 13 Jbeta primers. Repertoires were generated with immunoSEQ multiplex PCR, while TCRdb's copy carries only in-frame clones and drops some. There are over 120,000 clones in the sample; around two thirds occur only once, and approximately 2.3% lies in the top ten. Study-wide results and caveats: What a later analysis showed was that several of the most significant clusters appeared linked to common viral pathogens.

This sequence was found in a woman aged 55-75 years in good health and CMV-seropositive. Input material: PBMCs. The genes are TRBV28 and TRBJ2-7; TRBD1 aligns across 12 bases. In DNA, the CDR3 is TGTGCCAGCAGTTATCCCGGGACAGGGGGCGGCTCCTACGAGCAGTACTTC. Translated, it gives CASSYPGTGGGSYEQYF.